This T cell receptor beta chain was obtained from a study of T cell responses to AZD1222 COVID-19 vaccine. Study-wide findings and caveats: White British people made up most donors, females outnumbered males, and clonal diversity was possibly underestimated.

Only in-frame clones appear in the TCRdb table, and some are missing; sequencing was by immunoSEQ multiplex PCR. The table includes approximately 150,000 clones, 88% detected once. The sample holds one count of this clone. Its target is unknown. The sequence was obtained from an adult who received the MenACWY meningococcal vaccine as a control. Sample: peripheral blood, taken 28 days after the second dose of the MenACWY control vaccine.

The CDR3 DNA sequence: TGTGCCAGCAGCTTAGGGGGAAACACCATATATTTT. Translation: CASSLGGNTIYF. The rearrangement uses TRBV11-3 and TRBJ1-3; D is unclear. The CDR3 runs to 12 residues. Trimming removed 1 base at V and 4 bases at J, with 2 bases between. The germline gives CDR1 SGHNT, CDR2 YENEEA.